The 9 T cell receptor beta chains below come from one sample, sequenced in a study of T cell repertoires in cytomegalovirus infection. No antigen has been identified for these receptors. TCRdb processed the reads anew with MiXCR; each CDR3 protein has one entry. The sample comprises 40,000 to 55,000 distinct CDR3 sequences, about a fifth of which are singletons, and roughly 90% rests with the top ten. The sequencing used CD8+ T cells from cultured PBMCs, collected from culture after CMV antigen stimulation. Every receptor here comes from a human donor in good health (CMV status not recorded). Some clones in this sample may be carry-over from other donors' samples.

This chain uses TRBV5-6 with TRBJ2-1; D is perhaps TRBD2 (5 bases). There are 17 residues in the CDR3. The germline V gene encodes CDR1 SGHDT and CDR2 YYEEEE. V lost 2 bases and J lost 4, with 19 bases in between. The chain's CDR3 is CASSLGGFTRPYNEQFF. The CDR3 bases are TGTGCCAGCAGCTTAGGTGGGTTCACTAGGCCGTACAATGAGCAGTTCTTC.

This chain joins TRBV5-5 and TRBJ1-2; the D gene is possibly TRBD1 (5 bases). The CDR3 spans 16 residues. Trimming removed 1 base at V and 5 bases at J, with 18 bases between. CDR1 and CDR2 (germline): SGHKS, YYEKEE (reference sequence). Written as DNA, the CDR3 is TGTGCCAGCAGCTTGTCCCTCGGGACGGCTACTTATGGCTACACCTTC. It is translated as CASSLSLGTATYGYTF.

The rearrangement joins TRBV12-3 or TRBV12-4 to TRBJ1-1; no definite D call. Between the trimmed V and J ends, which lost 3 bases and 5 bases, there was a span of 10 bases. This CDR3 comprises 13 residues. The CDR3 DNA is TGTGCCAGCAGTTTCCCTCGAGGGACTGAAGCTTTCTTT. Translation: CASSFPRGTEAFF.

This chain joins TRBV7-8 and TRBJ2-1, with 14 bases fitting TRBD2. Germline CDR1 and CDR2: SGHVS and FQNEAQ. V trimming: 3 bases; J trimming: 4 bases; junction bases outside the gene matches: 5. The CDR3 runs 17 residues. The chain's CDR3 is CASSFLGLAGGYNEQFF. CDR3 in DNA: TGTGCCAGCAGCTTTCTCGGACTAGCGGGGGGTTACAATGAGCAGTTCTTC.

This clonotype turned up a few times. The gene calls are TRBV7-6 and TRBJ1-1, with D possibly TRBD1 on 5 matching bases. The CDR3 runs to 14 residues. Germline CDR1 SGHVS, CDR2 FNYEAQ. Trimming pared 1 base from V and 4 bases from J, leaving 10 bases between. CDR3 residues: CASSLVTGGTEAFF. The CDR3 DNA sequence: TGTGCCAGCAGCTTAGTAACTGGGGGCACTGAAGCTTTCTTT.

The table lists this clonotype with many counts. This chain joins TRBV12-3 or TRBV12-4 and TRBJ2-7, with D unclear. There are 14 residues in the CDR3. V shed 2 bases and J shed 7 bases, with 15 bases lying between them. The CDR3 loop reads CASSLSWGTAEQYF. CDR3 nucleotides: TGTGCCAGCAGTTTATCGTGGGGTACCGCTGAGCAGTACTTC.

This clonotype has a handful of counts. V and J are TRBV6-6 and TRBJ2-3; 15 nucleotides match TRBD2. After removal of 6 bases from V and 6 bases from J, the junction contained 4 bases not matched to a gene. The CDR3 loop spans 15 amino acids. The germline CDR1 and CDR2 sequences are MNHNY and SVGAGI (reference sequence). The CDR3 loop reads CASSWTSGRADTQYF. CDR3 DNA: TGTGCCAGCAGCTGGACTAGCGGGAGGGCCGATACGCAGTATTTT.

This chain links TRBV27 with TRBJ1-5, with D tentatively TRBD1 (6 bases). Per the germline V gene, CDR1 is MNHEY and CDR2 is SMNVEV (reference sequence). This CDR3 region has 16 residues. Trimming removed 6 bases at V and 2 bases at J, with 17 bases between. The CDR3 is CASSRRGGEGNQPQHF. In nucleotides, the CDR3 is TGTGCCAGCAGCCGCCGCGGGGGCGAAGGCAATCAGCCCCAGCATTTT.

The CDR3 DNA reads TGTGCCAGCAGCCCAGTGGGGCTAGCGGGGGAATCCGGGGGCGATACGCAGTATTTT. It is translated as CASSPVGLAGESGGDTQYF. This chain joins TRBV7-3 and TRBJ2-3, with TRBD2 identical over 10 bases. CDR3 length: 19 residues. J gave up 6 bases and V 5 bases, and 20 bases lay outside the gene matches. Germline CDR1 and CDR2: SGHTA and FQGTGA.